One and the same sample provided the 21 T cell receptor beta chains below, sequenced in a study of Ad26.COV2.S vaccination and SARS-CoV-2 variants. Treatment: 15 to 20 received Ad26.COV2.S at low or high dose, single or two shots; several received placebo; per-sample allocation not given. Sample collection was performed on day 63 after the first vaccine or placebo injection. Produced via immunoSEQ multiplex PCR; TCRdb's table is partial and in-frame only. The sample carries 360,000 or so clones, roughly 87% recorded once. The sequencing used peripheral blood, collected in a trial of Ad26.COV2.S vaccine versus placebo. All receptors come from a person aged 18 to 65 who received the Ad26.COV2.S COVID-19 vaccine or a placebo.

This chain links TRBV6-2 or TRBV6-3 with TRBJ1-2; no definite D call. Germline-derived CDR1 and CDR2 are MNHEY and SVGEGT. CDR3 length: 13 amino acids. V was trimmed by 1 base and J by 8 bases, leaving 11 bases between them. Written as DNA, the CDR3 is TGTGCCAGCAGTTACTGGCAAATTGACGGCTACACCTTC. It is translated as CASSYWQIDGYTF.

This clone is a singleton in its sample. V gene TRBV6-1 combines with J gene TRBJ2-7, with D perhaps matching TRBD1 (5 bases). The germline V gene encodes CDR1 MNHNS and CDR2 SASEGT. V was pared by 3 bases and J by 0 bases, with 12 bases between. The CDR3 is 15 amino acids. CDR3 nucleotide sequence: TGTGCCAGCAGTGAGCCGGCGGACAACTCCTACGAGCAGTACTTC. Translating it yields CASSEPADNSYEQYF.

The chain recombines TRBV27 with TRBJ1-1; 8 nucleotides match TRBD1. The V segment lost 1 base and the J segment 4 bases; nucleotides outside the gene matches: 8. From germline, CDR1 is MNHEY and CDR2 SMNVEV (reference sequence). This CDR3 has 16 amino acids. CDR3 sequence reads: CASSLLAGGAGTEAFF. Written as DNA, the CDR3 is TGTGCCAGCAGTTTATTGGCAGGGGGCGCGGGCACTGAAGCTTTCTTT.

The chain couples TRBV6-6 to TRBJ2-3; 7 bases line up with TRBD2. This CDR3 comprises 12 residues. Germline CDR1 MNHNY, CDR2 SVGAGI (reference sequence). V trimming: 6 bases; J trimming: 10 bases; junction bases outside the gene matches: 7. The CDR3 nucleotides are TGTGCCAGCAGAGGGGCCGCGGGGGCGCAGTATTTT. Its protein product is CASRGAAGAQYF.

The CDR3 protein is CASSSFQGVNTEAFF. CDR3 coding DNA: TGTGCCAGCAGCTCCTTCCAGGGGGTGAACACTGAAGCTTTCTTT. V is TRBV7-9 and J is TRBJ1-1; 7 bases fit TRBD1. The J segment lost 0 bases and the V segment lost 4 bases, leaving 5 bases of the junction unmatched. The CDR3 spans 15 residues. Germline CDR1 reads SEHNR; CDR2 reads FQNEAQ (reference sequence).

The chain couples TRBV21-1 to TRBJ2-7; no check of the table's D call, TRBD1, against the DNA was made. TRBV21-1 is annotated as a pseudogene. The CDR3 is made up of 15 amino acids. The CDR3 protein is CASSTPGQGTYEQYF. The CDR3 DNA sequence: TGTGCCAGCAGCACACCGGGACAGGGGACCTACGAGCAGTACTTC.

The chain recombines TRBV5-6 with TRBJ2-1; no firm D call. CDR3 length: 13 amino acids. Trimming took 1 base from V and 9 from J, leaving 11 bases between them. Looked up from germline, CDR1 is SGHDT and CDR2 is YYEEEE. The DNA for the CDR3 is TGTGCCAGCAGCTTGAAGGGCCCGGGTGAGCAGTTCTTC. Translated, it gives CASSLKGPGEQFF.

V gene TRBV27 combines with J gene TRBJ2-2; D may correspond to TRBD1 or TRBD2 (5 bases each). CDR3 length: 16 residues. Germline V gene sequence: CDR1 MNHEY, CDR2 SMNVEV (reference sequence). V was shortened by 1 base and J by 0 bases, with 9 bases between the two germline ends. CDR3 coding DNA: TGTGCCAGCAGTTTATTCGGGGCCTCGAACACCGGGGAGCTGTTTTTT. Translated, it gives CASSLFGASNTGELFF.

This rearrangement joins TRBV4-3 to TRBJ1-4; D gene ambiguous. The CDR3 contains 14 residues. Germline loops: CDR1 LGHNA, CDR2 YSLEER. The V end was cut by 0 bases, the J end by 10 bases, with 12 bases between. In nucleotides, the CDR3 is TGCGCCAGCAGCCAAGATTTGGGGAGTCGAAAACTGTTTTTT. Encoded protein: CASSQDLGSRKLFF.

The gene calls are TRBV6-5 and TRBJ2-4; D might be TRBD1 (6 bases). The CDR3 has 15 residues. Trimming shortened V by 4 bases and J by 1 base, and 11 bases separated the two germline ends. From germline, CDR1 is MNHEY and CDR2 SVGAGI. CDR3 DNA sequence: TGTGCCAGCAGTTCACAGGGAACGGCCAAAAACATTCAGTACTTC. Translating gives CASSSQGTAKNIQYF.

The chain carries TRBV9 and TRBJ1-4; 10 bases align to TRBD1. CDR3 length: 15 residues. The germline CDR1 and CDR2 sequences are SGDLS and YYNGEE. J gave up 5 bases and V 3 bases, and 4 bases lay outside the gene matches. CDR3 DNA: TGTGCCAGCAGCGGCGAGGGACAGGGGAATGAAAAACTGTTTTTT. This sequence encodes CASSGEGQGNEKLFF.

V is TRBV3-1 (or the pseudogene TRBV3-2) and J is TRBJ1-2; D is possibly TRBD1 (6 bases). This CDR3 is built from 17 residues. Germline CDR1 LGHDT, CDR2 YNNKEL (reference sequence). V was cut by 2 bases and J by 0 bases, with 16 bases left in between. CDR3 residues: CASSQRGSGLANYGYTF. CDR3 DNA: TGTGCCAGCAGCCAAAGGGGGTCGGGCCTAGCTAACTATGGCTACACCTTC.

This chain links TRBV29-1 with TRBJ2-3; D assignment may be TRBD1 or TRBD2 (6 bases each). Trimming cost V 6 bases and J 1 base, with 14 bases left between them. Germline assignment: CDR1 SQVTM and CDR2 ANQGSEA. The CDR3 consists of 14 residues. CDR3 coding DNA: TGCAGCGTGGAGGGGGTGTTCGGCACAGATACGCAGTATTTT. Its translation is CSVEGVFGTDTQYF.

On this clone itself: Different DNA sequences within this sample yield the same CDR3. The chain combines TRBV5-4 with TRBJ1-1; maybe TRBD1 (5 bases). The V and J ends lost 0 bases and 6 bases respectively, with 9 bases between them. From germline, CDR1 is SGHNT and CDR2 YYREEE (reference sequence). The CDR3 has 13 residues. The CDR3 here is CASSLAGGSEAFF. The CDR3 DNA sequence: TGTGCCAGCAGCTTGGCGGGGGGGTCTGAAGCTTTCTTT.

The chain uses TRBV5-6 and TRBJ2-3; D is undetermined. CDR1 is SGHDT and CDR2 is YYEEEE in the germline V gene. The CDR3 spans 13 residues. Trimming took off 4 bases at V and 2 bases at J, with 8 bases between the two ends. Here the CDR3 reads CASSGYYTDTQYF. For the CDR3, the DNA is TGTGCCAGCAGCGGATACTACACAGATACGCAGTATTTT.

The DNA of the CDR3 is TGCGCCAGCAGCTCCATGGGCAGCTTCCAAGAGACCCAGTACTTC. Amino acid sequence: CASSSMGSFQETQYF. The V gene is TRBV5-1, the J gene TRBJ2-5, with D hard to call. CDR3 size: 15 residues. Germline CDR1 and CDR2: SGHRS and YFSETQ. The ends were cut back, 3 bases at V and 1 base at J, with 13 bases in the middle.

This chain connects TRBV2 to TRBJ2-2, with 10 bases fitting TRBD1. Trimming at V came to 4 bases and at J to 6 bases, leaving 2 bases not matched to a gene. Germline V gene data show CDR1 as SNHLY and CDR2 as FYNNEI. This CDR3 spans 14 amino acids. Here the CDR3 reads CASSAGQGAGELFF. CDR3 bases: TGTGCCAGCAGTGCAGGACAGGGGGCCGGGGAGCTGTTTTTT.

The chain carries TRBV5-1 and TRBJ2-7; TRBD1 matches 9 bases. In germline, CDR1 is SGHRS, CDR2 YFSETQ. Unmatched junction bases numbered 4, after V lost 0 bases and J lost 3 bases. This CDR3 is 15 amino acids long. The CDR3 sequence is CASSLVGQGNYEQYF. As DNA, the CDR3 is TGCGCCAGCAGCTTGGTAGGACAGGGGAACTACGAGCAGTACTTC.

The chain combines TRBV18 with TRBJ1-1, with 9 bases lining up with TRBD1. The ends lost 3 bases at V and 4 bases at J; junction bases unmatched: 3. This CDR3 spans 14 amino acids. Germline CDR1 reads KGHSH; CDR2 reads LQKENI. The CDR3 DNA reads as TGTGCCAGCTCACCCGGGACAGGGAGCACTGAAGCTTTCTTT. This codes for CASSPGTGSTEAFF.

The genes are TRBV6-5 and TRBJ1-2, with 7 bases aligning to TRBD1. The CDR3 is made up of 13 amino acids. Germline CDR1 is MNHEY and CDR2 is SVGAGI. J gave up 7 bases and V 0 bases, and 2 bases lay outside the gene matches. CDR3 sequence: CASSYSQGGGYTF. In DNA form, the CDR3 reads TGTGCCAGCAGTTACTCTCAGGGGGGTGGCTACACCTTC.

This chain joins TRBV27 and TRBJ2-3; D possibly corresponds to TRBD2 (5 bases). V lost 4 bases and J lost 2, with 7 bases in between. There are 13 residues in the CDR3. Germline V gene data show CDR1 as MNHEY and CDR2 as SMNVEV (reference sequence). CDR3 coding DNA: TGTGCCAGCAGTTGGAGGTTCACAGATACGCAGTATTTT. Protein product: CASSWRFTDTQYF.